The present TCR beta chain was sequenced within a study of shared T cell receptors in the human thymus. The CDR3 contains 14 residues. The V gene lost 10 bases and the J gene lost 4 bases, with 17 bases spanning the gap. Germline V gene data show CDR1 as LNHDA and CDR2 as SQIVND (reference sequence). Some clones are missing from TCRdb's copy, which holds only in-frame ones; the method was immunoSEQ multiplex PCR. Found here are over 450,000 clones, around 82% of them singletons; the top ten hold about 0.013%. These sequences were also reported in another study, on human thymus T cells.

This clonotype was obtained from a boy under three years old with a congenital heart defect. Sequencing was carried out using thymocytes. This chain links TRBV19 with TRBJ1-5; D gene uncertain. The CDR3 DNA sequence: TGTGCCACCAAATGGAGAGAGGAGAATCAGCCCCAGCATTTT. This sequence encodes CATKWREENQPQHF.